Below, 2 T cell receptor beta chains from the same sample are listed, as sequenced in a study of response to subunit inactivated influenza vaccine. TCRdb ran MiXCR on the RT-PCR reads and lists one entry per CDR3 protein. The repertoire holds some 800,000 distinct CDR3 sequences, with around 21% as singletons. The sample in question was PBMCs from blood, obtained 5 days after vaccination. Source of these receptors: a man aged 45-65 years who received an inactivated influenza vaccine.

By sample fraction, this clonotype is large (0.1 to 1%). The chain is built from TRBV4-1 and TRBJ2-1, with D tentatively TRBD1 or TRBD2 (5 bases each). The CDR3 loop spans 17 amino acids. CDR1 and CDR2 from the germline V gene are MGHRA and YSYEKL. With 4 bases removed from V and 0 bases from J, the gap between germline ends came to 16 bases. Here the CDR3 reads CASSRDPSVNSYNEQFF. The CDR3 DNA reads TGCGCCAGCAGCCGGGACCCCTCCGTCAACTCCTACAATGAGCAGTTCTTC.

The chain employs TRBV5-1 and TRBJ2-5; D is unresolved. The V end lost 5 bases, the J end lost 1 base, and 9 bases lay between the germline ends. The germline V gene encodes CDR1 SGHRS and CDR2 YFSETQ. The CDR3 runs 13 residues. The CDR3 region has the DNA TGCGCCAGCAGAAGGGTGGGCCAAGAGACCCAGTACTTC. Protein product: CASRRVGQETQYF.